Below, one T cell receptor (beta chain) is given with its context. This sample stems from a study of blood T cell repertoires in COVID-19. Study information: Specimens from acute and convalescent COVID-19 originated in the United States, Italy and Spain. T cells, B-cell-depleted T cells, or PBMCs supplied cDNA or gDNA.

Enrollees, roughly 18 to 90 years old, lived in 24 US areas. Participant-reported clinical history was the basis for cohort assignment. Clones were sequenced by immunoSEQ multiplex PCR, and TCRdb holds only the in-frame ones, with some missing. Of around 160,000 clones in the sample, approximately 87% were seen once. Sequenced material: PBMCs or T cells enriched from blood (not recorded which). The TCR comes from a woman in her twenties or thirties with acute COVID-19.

The CDR3 loop is CATTRTGAYEQYF. The CDR3 bases are TGTGCCACGACTAGGACAGGGGCCTACGAGCAGTACTTC. This chain connects TRBV28 to TRBJ2-7; 9 bases fit TRBD1. From germline, CDR1 is MDHEN and CDR2 SYDVKM. There are 13 residues in the CDR3. J was trimmed by 2 bases and V by 10 bases; bases with no gene match: 6.